This T cell receptor beta chain stems from a study of PD-1 blockade in classical Hodgkin lymphoma. Study outcomes and limitations: Only CD4+ TCR diversity, not CD8+, had risen significantly by C4D1. Complete responders possessed baseline diversity comparable to newly diagnosed patients. Repertoire difference causes, possibly disease activity or prior therapy, remain undefined.

Germline CDR1 reads KGHSH; CDR2 reads LQKENI. Deletions cut 2 bases from V and 3 bases from J, with 11 bases between. There are 14 residues in the CDR3. Every patient was affected by relapse after autologous stem cell transplantation, while exposure to brentuximab vedotin was not uniform. Purification of CD4+ T cells from thawed PBMCs was achieved by magnetic negative selection. The study recorded best responses of complete response, partial response or progressive disease. For this clone: As yet, its antigen is unknown.

Profiled with immunoSEQ multiplex PCR; TCRdb holds only in-frame clones, not every one. The sample consists of about 35,000 clones, 90% of them appearing once. This sequence joins TRBV18 and TRBJ2-7; D may be TRBD1 (5 bases). The receptor was derived from a human donor with classical Hodgkin lymphoma. This specimen consisted of CD4+ T cells from blood, obtained at baseline. This chain's CDR3 is CASSPIFDSYEQYF. The CDR3 nucleotides read TGTGCCAGCTCACCAATTTTTGACAGCTACGAGCAGTACTTC.